These 2 T cell receptor beta chains came from one sample sequenced in a study of T-cell reconstitution after alpha-beta-depleted transplantation in children. A library of TCRbeta sequences, prepared with unique molecular identifiers, was generated. A single record per CDR3 protein comes from TCRdb applying MiXCR to the PCR reads. The sample has a few hundred thousand distinct CDR3 sequences; around 20% are singletons. Sequenced material: PBMCs from the stem cell graft donor, taken from the stem cell graft. Source of these receptors: a human donor who donated a stem cell graft to a child with acute myeloid leukemia.

V and J are TRBV28 and TRBJ2-5; 8 positions agree with TRBD1. Germline lookup yields CDR1 MDHEN and CDR2 SYDVKM. With 6 bases clipped from V and 5 bases from J, the junction kept 8 bases outside the gene matches. This CDR3 has 14 residues. The CDR3 protein is CASSLTDRAETQYF. CDR3 bases: TGTGCCAGCAGCCTAACGGACAGGGCCGAGACCCAGTACTTC. The full variable domain, in which reference TRBV28 and TRBJ2-5 provide the parts outside the CDR3, is DVKVTQSSRYLVKRTGEKVFLECVQDMDHENMFWYRQDPGLGLRLIYFSYDVKMKEKGDIPEGYSVSREKKERFSLILESASTNQTSMYLCASSLTDRAETQYFGPGTRLLVL.

The chain has TRBV7-2 and TRBJ1-1; a weak D match, TRBD1 (6 bases). The germline gives CDR1 SGHTA, CDR2 FQGNSA. The CDR3 runs to 14 residues. V gave up 5 bases and J gave up 4 bases, with 14 bases separating them. The CDR3 here is CASSKPRGGTEAFF. For the CDR3, the DNA is TGTGCCAGCAGCAAACCCAGGGGAGGCACTGAAGCTTTCTTT.